One sample yielded the 18 T cell receptor beta chains listed below, sequenced in a study of cytomegalovirus exposure and HLA in healthy donors. The study ran its PCR with 60 Vbeta and 13 Jbeta primers. Profiled with immunoSEQ multiplex PCR; TCRdb holds only in-frame clones, not every one. The data contain hundreds of thousands of clones, over 85% of them singletons. Sequencing used PBMCs. Every receptor here comes from a woman under 30 in good health and CMV-seronegative.

The chain combines TRBV9 with TRBJ2-7, with 10 bases lining up with TRBD2. This CDR3 comprises 15 residues. The junction had 6 bases not matched to a gene; V was cut back by 3 bases and J by 3 bases. Per germline, CDR1 SGDLS and CDR2 YYNGEE. The CDR3 DNA reads TGTGCCAGCAGCGATAGCGGGGGGACCGGCTACGAGCAGTACTTC. Translation: CASSDSGGTGYEQYF.

The J gene is TRBJ1-2, the V gene TRBV29-1, with 10 bases matching TRBD1. J gave up 7 bases and V 5 bases, and 7 bases lay outside the gene matches. CDR3 length equals 13 residues. Germline CDR1 is SQVTM and CDR2 is ANQGSEA. The CDR3 sequence is CSVMTGGGSGYTF. The DNA for the CDR3 is TGCAGCGTTATGACAGGGGGCGGTTCTGGCTACACCTTC. The full variable domain, rest sourced from reference TRBV29-1 and TRBJ1-2, is SAVISQKPSRDICQRGTSLTIQCQVDSQVTMMFWYRQQPGQSLTLIATANQGSEATYESGFVIDKFPISRPNLTFSTLTVSNMSPEDSSIYLCSVMTGGGSGYTFGSGTRLTVV.

The chain joins TRBV18 to TRBJ1-1; D not resolved. CDR3 length: 13 residues. Between the trimmed V and J ends, which lost 5 bases and 8 bases, there was a span of 15 bases. In germline, CDR1 is KGHSH, CDR2 LQKENI. The CDR3: CASSLTRETEAFF. The CDR3 DNA is TGTGCCAGCTCATTAACTAGGGAAACAGAAGCTTTCTTT. Variable domain in full (rest from reference TRBV18 and TRBJ1-1): NAGVMQNPRHLVRRRGQEARLRCSPMKGHSHVYWYRQLPEEGLKFMVYLQKENIIDESGMPKERFSAEFPKEGPSILRIQQVVRGDSAAYFCASSLTRETEAFFGQGTRLTVV.

The J gene is TRBJ2-2, the V gene TRBV27; D not resolved. The CDR3 totals 13 residues. V was trimmed by 3 bases and J by 3 bases, leaving 5 bases between them. The germline gives CDR1 MNHEY, CDR2 SMNVEV (reference sequence). CDR3 sequence: CASSFSYTGELFF. In DNA, the CDR3 is TGTGCCAGCAGTTTCAGTTACACCGGGGAGCTGTTTTTT.

The chain combines TRBV10-3 with TRBJ2-2; tentative D call: TRBD1 (5 bases). Between the trimmed V and J ends, which lost 5 bases and 3 bases, there was a span of 10 bases. CDR3 size: 14 residues. Per the germline V gene, CDR1 is ENHRY and CDR2 is SYGVKD. In nucleotides, the CDR3 is TGTGCCATCAGTCCCAGGGCGGACACCGGGGAGCTGTTTTTT. Amino acids: CAISPRADTGELFF.

The CDR3 region is CATAQGDEQYF. The CDR3 region has the DNA TGTGCCACTGCACAGGGAGACGAGCAGTACTTC. This chain joins TRBV6-6 and TRBJ2-7; a possible D gene is TRBD1 (6 bases). The CDR3 has 11 amino acids. Per germline, CDR1 MNHNY and CDR2 SVGAGI (reference sequence). V gave up 10 bases and J gave up 5 bases, with 12 bases separating them.

This rearrangement joins TRBV28 to TRBJ2-7; D not resolved. V gave up 5 bases and J gave up 7 bases, with 6 bases separating them. CDR3 length: 10 residues. In germline, CDR1 is MDHEN, CDR2 SYDVKM. CDR3 sequence: CASSTNEQYF. DNA for the CDR3: TGTGCCAGCAGTACAAATGAGCAGTACTTC.

This clone was recorded only once. V is TRBV27 and J is TRBJ1-6; D gene unclear. This CDR3 comprises 13 residues. From germline, CDR1 is MNHEY and CDR2 SMNVEV (reference sequence). The V and J ends lost 2 bases and 11 bases respectively, with 10 bases between them. CDR3 nucleotides: TGTGCCAGCAGTTTAAACGGGATTACACCCCTCCACTTT. As protein: CASSLNGITPLHF.

The chain links TRBV29-1 to TRBJ2-7, with D tentatively TRBD2 (6 bases). The germline CDR1 and CDR2 sequences are SQVTM and ANQGSEA. Between the trimmed V and J ends, which lost 6 bases and 6 bases, there was a span of 18 bases. This CDR3 spans 13 amino acids. Here the CDR3 DNA reads TGCAGCGTCGCTGTGACTAGGCGTGGCGAGCAGTACTTC. Its protein is CSVAVTRRGEQYF.

The gene calls are TRBV7-2 and TRBJ2-1; TRBD2 matches 13 bases. This CDR3 has 15 amino acids. CDR1 SGHTA and CDR2 FQGNSA come from the germline V gene. Trimming cost V 5 bases and J 9 bases; bases outside gene matches: 7. DNA of the CDR3: TGTGCCAGCAGCCTCAGGGGACTAGCGGGGAGTGAGCAGTTCTTC. This encodes CASSLRGLAGSEQFF.

The CDR3 spells CSVEWDRGSLAQFF. The CDR3 DNA is TGCAGCGTTGAGTGGGACAGGGGTTCGTTGGCGCAGTTCTTC. V and J are TRBV29-1 and TRBJ2-1, with TRBD1 matching over 10 bases. The ends lost 3 bases at V and 12 bases at J; junction bases unmatched: 11. The germline V gene encodes CDR1 SQVTM and CDR2 ANQGSEA. The CDR3 runs 14 residues.

The chain uses TRBV4-1 and TRBJ2-7; TRBD1 agrees at 9 bases. CDR1 is MGHRA and CDR2 is YSYEKL in the germline V gene. Germline trimming cut 1 base from V and 3 bases from J; bases unmatched to any gene: 10. The CDR3 runs to 17 residues. The CDR3 sequence is CASSQGGFRDRDYEQYF. The DNA of the CDR3 is TGCGCCAGCAGCCAAGGGGGATTCCGGGACAGGGACTACGAGCAGTACTTC.

V and J are TRBV5-4 and TRBJ1-1; D is possibly TRBD1 (5 bases). The germline V and J ends were trimmed by 0 bases and 4 bases, with 13 bases remaining between them. CDR1 and CDR2 (germline): SGHNT, YYREEE (reference sequence). The CDR3 is made up of 15 amino acids. The CDR3 DNA reads as TGTGCCAGCAGCTTGGTAGCCGGGCAGGGCACTGAAGCTTTCTTT. As protein: CASSLVAGQGTEAFF.

This clone has only a few counts. V gene TRBV29-1 combines with J gene TRBJ1-5; 8 bases line up with TRBD1. Germline V gene data show CDR1 as SQVTM and CDR2 as ANQGSEA. The CDR3 is made up of 13 amino acids. V gave up 7 bases and J gave up 5 bases; unmatched junction bases: 7. The CDR3 DNA is TGCAGCGCCCGGACAGGGTATGATCAGCCCCAGCATTTT. Its translation: CSARTGYDQPQHF.

The chain joins TRBV6-1 to TRBJ2-5; D remains ambiguous. The end of the DNA fits TRBJ2-7 better, so the J call may be wrong. Germline CDR1 is MNHNS and CDR2 is SASEGT. CDR3 size: 14 residues. CDR3 region: CASSEVVTVHEQYF. In nucleotides, the CDR3 is TGTGCCAGCAGTGAAGTCGTGACTGTCCACGAGCAGTACTTC.

CDR3 region: CASSKHRGQGQPQHF. CDR3 nucleotides: TGTGCCAGTAGTAAGCACAGGGGGCAAGGTCAGCCCCAGCATTTT. J is TRBJ1-5 and V is TRBV19; 9 bases fit TRBD1. The CDR3 length is 15 residues. Germline-derived CDR1 and CDR2 are LNHDA and SQIVND (reference sequence). The junction had 7 bases not matched to a gene; V was cut back by 4 bases and J by 6 bases.

As for this clone: The junction departs from germline at one end; a sequencing error may be responsible. Other nucleotide sequences in the sample specify the same CDR3. V and J are TRBV10-2 and TRBJ1-1, with 7 bases identical to TRBD1. The CDR3 totals 15 residues. CDR1 and CDR2 from the germline V gene are WSHSY and SAAADI. The CDR3: CASSEPQGVYTEAFF. Here the CDR3 DNA reads TGCGCCAGCAGTGAGCCCCAGGGGGTCTACACTGAAGCCTTCTTT.

The V and J genes are TRBV2 and TRBJ1-1; D unresolved. Trimming took 5 bases from V and 8 from J, leaving 9 bases between them. The CDR3 contains 11 residues. Germline-derived CDR1 and CDR2 are SNHLY and FYNNEI. The CDR3, as DNA: TGTGCCAGCAGTCTGGTTCTAGAAGCTTTCTTT. Translating it yields CASSLVLEAFF.